Listed here are 19 T cell receptor beta chains from one sample, sequenced in a study of spatial heterogeneity in lung cancer. From the 5' RACE reads, TCRdb called clonotypes with MiXCR, one entry per CDR3 protein. The sample carries approximately 15,000 distinct CDR3 sequences, 3.6% recorded once. The time point here: sample taken at primary tumor resection. The sample was normal lung tissue next to the tumor, taken at surgery. The receptors here all came from a male donor with early-stage non-small cell lung cancer.

This clonotype was recorded at least ten times. Because the library targeted alpha chains, this beta chain is an off-target read whose size means little. The chain recombines TRBV12-3 or TRBV12-4 with TRBJ1-5; D ambiguous. Between the trimmed V and J ends, which lost 2 bases and 3 bases, there was a span of 2 bases. The length of the CDR3 is 12 residues. The DNA for the CDR3 is TGTGCCAGCAGTTTATACAATCAGCCCCAGCATTTT. Protein product: CASSLYNQPQHF.

This clonotype was found many times. This beta chain slipped into a library made for alpha chains as a stray read, so its size is not meaningful. V is TRBV2 and J is TRBJ1-1; 7 bases agree with TRBD1. V was pared by 6 bases and J by 4 bases, with 8 bases of the junction left unmatched. This CDR3 has 14 residues. Germline CDR1 is SNHLY and CDR2 is FYNNEI. Here the CDR3 reads CASRKETGSTEAFF. As DNA, the CDR3 is TGTGCCAGCAGGAAAGAGACAGGGAGCACTGAAGCTTTCTTT.

Concerning this clonotype: For a library built for alpha chains, this beta chain is a stray read; little rests on its size. V usage is TRBV6-1 and J usage is TRBJ1-6, with TRBD1 as a possible D gene (5 bases). CDR3 length equals 15 residues. The germline V gene has CDR1 MNHNS and CDR2 SASEGT. With 4 bases removed from V and 4 bases from J, the gap between germline ends came to 11 bases. The CDR3 bases are TGTGCCAGCAGTGTGGAGGGACCGTATAATTCACCCCTCCACTTT. This encodes CASSVEGPYNSPLHF.

This clonotype was picked up many times. This beta chain is off target for a library built for alpha chains, so its abundance means little. The V call is TRBV12-3 or TRBV12-4, the J call TRBJ2-3; 11 positions match TRBD2. The length of the CDR3 is 15 residues. After removal of 6 bases from V and 5 bases from J, the junction contained 7 bases not matched to a gene. The CDR3 sequence: CASSWLAGGGDTQYF. The CDR3 DNA is TGTGCCAGCAGCTGGCTAGCGGGAGGAGGAGATACGCAGTATTTT.

This clonotype was detected many times. As an off-target read in a library built for alpha chains, this beta chain has a frequency of little significance. The chain combines TRBV9 with TRBJ2-3, with 11 bases fitting TRBD2. Trimming took 1 base from V and 2 from J; bases not matched to a gene: 3. This CDR3 contains 16 residues. Germline loops: CDR1 SGDLS, CDR2 YYNGEE. For the CDR3, the DNA is TGTGCCAGCAGCGTACTAGCGGGAGGACCCACAGATACGCAGTATTTT. Translating gives CASSVLAGGPTDTQYF.

This clonotype appeared many times. This beta chain represents an off-target read in a library built for alpha chains; its size is of limited meaning. The rearrangement links TRBV7-2 to TRBJ1-2; unclear D gene. V was clipped by 2 bases and J by 4 bases, with 11 bases between them. Germline-derived CDR1 and CDR2 are SGHTA and FQGNSA. The CDR3 is 14 residues long. The CDR3: CASSLSEAGYGYTF. The CDR3 nucleotides are TGTGCCAGCAGCTTATCGGAGGCGGGCTATGGCTACACCTTC.

This clonotype has ten or more counts. Because this beta chain is a stray read in a library intended to capture alpha chains, its abundance should not be given much weight. The chain recombines TRBV9 with TRBJ2-7, with no clear D. Trimming shortened V by 0 bases and J by 2 bases, and 9 bases separated the two germline ends. CDR3 size: 14 residues. Germline V gives CDR1 SGDLS, CDR2 YYNGEE. CDR3 protein: CASSVALETYEQYF. In nucleotides, the CDR3 is TGTGCCAGCAGCGTAGCTTTAGAGACCTACGAGCAGTACTTC.

Many counts were recorded for this clonotype. This beta chain was picked up by a library intended for alpha chains and is off target, so its count carries little meaning. The chain has TRBV29-1 and TRBJ2-3, with 8 bases fitting TRBD2. Germline CDR1 SQVTM, CDR2 ANQGSEA. The CDR3 is 14 residues long. Unmatched junction bases numbered 5, after V lost 4 bases and J lost 2 bases. This CDR3 is CSVALAGITDTQYF. CDR3 DNA sequence: TGCAGCGTTGCGTTAGCGGGGATCACAGATACGCAGTATTTT.

In its sample, this clonotype was seen many times. Within a library made for alpha chains, this beta chain is off target, and its count is uninformative. The J gene is TRBJ2-3, the V gene TRBV7-9; D remains unclear. This CDR3 is built from 13 residues. Trimming removed 5 bases at V and 2 bases at J, with 8 bases between. Germline values: CDR1 SEHNR, CDR2 FQNEAQ (reference sequence). CDR3 sequence: CASSPTNTDTQYF. CDR3 nucleotide sequence: TGTGCCAGCAGCCCCACTAACACAGATACGCAGTATTTT.

This clonotype was picked up many times. As an off-target read in a library built for alpha chains, this beta chain has a frequency of little significance. The genes are TRBV7-9 and TRBJ1-2; D may be TRBD1 (5 bases). Deletions cut 3 bases from V and 6 bases from J, with 11 bases between. The CDR3 has 13 amino acids. Germline lookup yields CDR1 SEHNR and CDR2 FQNEAQ (reference sequence). CDR3 loop: CASSLGPADGYTF. DNA of the CDR3: TGTGCCAGCAGCTTGGGGCCGGCAGATGGCTACACCTTC.

This clonotype was found many times. This beta chain turned up in a library designed for alpha chains; as an off-target read, its abundance says little. The chain couples TRBV14 to TRBJ1-1; no reliable D call. There are 14 residues in the CDR3. Germline V CDR1 and CDR2: SGHDN, FVKESK. The ends were cut back, 0 bases at V and 6 bases at J, with 11 bases in the middle. Here the CDR3 DNA reads TGTGCCAGCAGCCAAGAGGTATTGACGGCTGAAGCTTTCTTT. It translates to CASSQEVLTAEAFF.

This clonotype has ten or more counts. This beta chain is a stray read from a library made for alpha chains; its abundance is not meaningful. The V call is TRBV28, the J call TRBJ1-5; 8 nucleotides line up with TRBD1. Germline loops: CDR1 MDHEN, CDR2 SYDVKM. J gave up 5 bases and V 5 bases, and 8 bases lay outside the gene matches. The CDR3 loop spans 15 amino acids. CDR3 nucleotides: TGTGCCAGCAGTACCGCGGACAGGGACTATCAGCCCCAGCATTTT. Translated: CASSTADRDYQPQHF.

This clonotype has ten or more counts. Since the library was made to target alpha chains, this beta chain is a stray read and its abundance is not meaningful. The chain uses TRBV7-9 and TRBJ1-3; D not resolved. This CDR3 is 12 amino acids long. Germline V gene lookup returns CDR1 SEHNR and CDR2 FQNEAQ (reference sequence). The V and J ends lost 5 bases and 0 bases respectively, with 2 bases between them. CDR3 coding DNA: TGTGCCAGCAGCCCCTCTGGAAACACCATATATTTT. Amino acid sequence: CASSPSGNTIYF.

At least ten counts were recorded for this clonotype. This beta chain represents an off-target read in a library built for alpha chains; its size is of limited meaning. V is TRBV7-2 and J is TRBJ1-2, with D unclear. From germline, CDR1 is SGHTA and CDR2 FQGNSA. V was pared by 1 base and J by 2 bases, with 8 bases between. CDR3 length: 14 amino acids. Written as DNA, the CDR3 is TGTGCCAGCAGCTTAGTGGCCGCGAACTATGGCTACACCTTC. Its translation is CASSLVAANYGYTF. Full variable domain (missing parts from reference TRBV7-2 and TRBJ1-2): GAGVSQSPSNKVTEKGKDVELRCDPISGHTALYWYRQSLGQGLEFLIYFQGNSAPDKSGLPSDRFSAERTGGSVSTLTIQRTQQEDSAVYLCASSLVAANYGYTFGSGTRLTVV.

This clonotype was picked up many times. Within a library made for alpha chains, this beta chain is off target, and its count is uninformative. The chain combines TRBV20-1 with TRBJ2-3; 13 bases map to TRBD2. This CDR3 comprises 16 residues. With V trimmed by 0 bases and J by 4 bases, 4 bases remained unmatched. The germline CDR1 and CDR2 sequences are DFQATT and SNEGSKA (reference sequence). The DNA for the CDR3 is TGCAGTGCTAGAGATGGGACTAGCGGGACCCCAGATACGCAGTATTTT. Its translation: CSARDGTSGTPDTQYF.

This clonotype has ten or more counts. This beta chain turned up in a library designed for alpha chains; as an off-target read, its abundance says little. V and J are TRBV5-4 and TRBJ2-3; no firm D call. CDR1 is SGHNT and CDR2 is YYREEE in the germline V gene (reference sequence). This CDR3 is built from 15 residues. V lost 0 bases and J lost 0, with 8 bases in between. Here the CDR3 reads CASSLGQTSTDTQYF. CDR3 DNA sequence: TGTGCCAGCAGCTTGGGCCAGACTAGCACAGATACGCAGTATTTT.

At least ten counts were recorded for this clonotype. This beta chain slipped into a library made for alpha chains as a stray read, so its size is not meaningful. The chain couples TRBV9 to TRBJ2-7, with unresolved D. The CDR3 is 12 residues long. Trimming took 0 bases from V and 0 from J, leaving 1 base between them. Germline CDR1 and CDR2: SGDLS and YYNGEE. As DNA, the CDR3 is TGTGCCAGCAGCGTAGGCTCCTACGAGCAGTACTTC. It is translated as CASSVGSYEQYF.

This clonotype showed up many times. Little can be read into the size of this beta chain, an off-target read in a library designed for alpha chains. This chain links TRBV18 with TRBJ2-7; perhaps D is TRBD1 or TRBD2 (5 bases each). Trimming took off 0 bases at V and 6 bases at J, with 12 bases between the two ends. Germline V gene data show CDR1 as KGHSH and CDR2 as LQKENI. The CDR3 is made up of 14 amino acids. The CDR3 loop is CASSPPGELGEQYF. The CDR3 nucleotides read TGTGCCAGCTCACCACCAGGGGAGCTCGGCGAGCAGTACTTC. Full variable domain (missing parts from reference TRBV18 and TRBJ2-7): NAGVMQNPRHLVRRRGQEARLRCSPMKGHSHVYWYRQLPEEGLKFMVYLQKENIIDESGMPKERFSAEFPKEGPSILRIQQVVRGDSAAYFCASSPPGELGEQYFGPGTRLTVT.

This clonotype is medium-sized within its sample. This beta chain came through as a stray read in a library set up for alpha chains, and its size says little. V gene TRBV12-3 or TRBV12-4 combines with J gene TRBJ2-1; D is undetermined. The CDR3 runs 12 residues. V lost 6 bases to trimming and J lost 7 bases, with 10 bases between them. CDR3 sequence reads: CASRDVGNEQFF. The CDR3, as DNA: TGTGCCAGCAGAGATGTGGGGAATGAGCAGTTCTTC.